This T cell receptor (beta chain) was sequenced for a study of relationships among human T cell subsets. Points from the study as a whole: Clones with over 100 reads held over 60% of CD8+ cytotoxic sequences. Substantial CDR3 sharing among Th1, Th2 and regulatory cells suggested stochastic fate choice.

Semiquantitative ARM-PCR amplified T cell receptor alpha and beta CDR3 regions from mRNA. Tagged nested gene-specific primers were used first, then communal superprimers amplified exponentially. Exonuclease cleared nested primers, then first-round products were reamplified. Each CDR3 protein is one row after TCRdb ran MiXCR on the multiplex PCR reads. The sample gives 16,000 or so distinct CDR3 sequences, around 62% of which show up once; under 40% is in the top ten. V shed 3 bases and J 7 bases; nucleotides not matched to a gene: 11. Germline CDR1 and CDR2: SEHNR and FQNEAQ (reference sequence). This CDR3 contains 16 residues. Turning to this clonotype: Its antigen is not identified.

This chain links TRBV7-9 with TRBJ2-1; 8 bases line up with TRBD2. What was sequenced was total T cells sorted from blood. The clonotype comes from a man in his forties in good health. In DNA form, the CDR3 reads TGTGCCAGCAGCTTTCTGTACGGGAGGGCCAAGAATGAGCAGTTCTTC. Amino acids: CASSFLYGRAKNEQFF. The full variable domain, with the rest looked up from reference TRBV7-9 and TRBJ2-1, is DTGVSQNPRHKITKRGQNVTFRCDPISEHNRLYWYRQTLGQGPEFLTYFQNEAQLEKSRLLSDRFSAERPKGSFSTLEIQRTEQGDSAMYLCASSFLYGRAKNEQFFGPGTRLTVL.